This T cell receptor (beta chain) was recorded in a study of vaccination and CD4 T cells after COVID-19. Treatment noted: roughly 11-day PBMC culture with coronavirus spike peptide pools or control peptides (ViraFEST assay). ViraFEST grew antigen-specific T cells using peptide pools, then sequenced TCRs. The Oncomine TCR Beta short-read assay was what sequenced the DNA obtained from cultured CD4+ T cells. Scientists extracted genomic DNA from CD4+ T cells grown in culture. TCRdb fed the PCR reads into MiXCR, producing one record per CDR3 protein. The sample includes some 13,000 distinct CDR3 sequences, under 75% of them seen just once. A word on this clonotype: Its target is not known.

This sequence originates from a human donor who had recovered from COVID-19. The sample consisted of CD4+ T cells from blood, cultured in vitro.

The CDR3 nucleotides are TGTGCCAGCAGTAACACCCCGGGGAACACTGAAGCTTTCTTT. Amino acid sequence: CASSNTPGNTEAFF. The chain carries TRBV12-3 or TRBV12-4 and TRBJ1-1; D gene uncertain. The V and J ends lost 5 bases and 1 base respectively, with 11 bases between them. CDR3 size: 14 residues.